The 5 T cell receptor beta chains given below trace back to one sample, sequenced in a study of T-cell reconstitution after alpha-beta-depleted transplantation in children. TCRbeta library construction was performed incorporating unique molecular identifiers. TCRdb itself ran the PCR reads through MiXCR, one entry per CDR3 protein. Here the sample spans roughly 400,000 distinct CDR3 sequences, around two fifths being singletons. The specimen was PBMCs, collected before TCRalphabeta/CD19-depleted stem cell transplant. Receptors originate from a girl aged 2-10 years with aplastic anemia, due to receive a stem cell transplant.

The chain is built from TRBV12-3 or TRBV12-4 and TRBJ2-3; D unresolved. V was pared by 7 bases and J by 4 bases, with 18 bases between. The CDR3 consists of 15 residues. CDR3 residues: CASTPTPSGSDTQYF. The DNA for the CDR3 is TGTGCCAGCACACCGACACCCTCTGGGTCAGATACGCAGTATTTT.

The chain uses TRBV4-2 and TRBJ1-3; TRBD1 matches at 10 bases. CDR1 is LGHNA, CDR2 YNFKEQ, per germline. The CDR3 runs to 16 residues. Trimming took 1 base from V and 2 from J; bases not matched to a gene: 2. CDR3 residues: CASSQVGTGAGNTIYF. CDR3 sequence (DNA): TGTGCCAGCAGCCAAGTAGGGACAGGGGCTGGAAACACCATATATTTT.

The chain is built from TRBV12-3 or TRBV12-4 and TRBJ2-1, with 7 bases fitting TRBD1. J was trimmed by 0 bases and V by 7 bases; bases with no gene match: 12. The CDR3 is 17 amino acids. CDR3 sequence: CASTPLRQGSSYNEQFF. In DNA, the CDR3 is TGTGCCAGCACCCCCTTAAGACAGGGAAGCTCCTACAATGAGCAGTTCTTC.

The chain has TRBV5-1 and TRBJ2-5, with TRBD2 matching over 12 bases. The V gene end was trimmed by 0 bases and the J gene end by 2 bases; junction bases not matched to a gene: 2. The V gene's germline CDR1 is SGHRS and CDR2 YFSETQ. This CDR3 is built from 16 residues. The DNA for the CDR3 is TGCGCCAGCAGCTTGGGGACTAGCGGGACTCAAGAGACCCAGTACTTC. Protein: CASSLGTSGTQETQYF.

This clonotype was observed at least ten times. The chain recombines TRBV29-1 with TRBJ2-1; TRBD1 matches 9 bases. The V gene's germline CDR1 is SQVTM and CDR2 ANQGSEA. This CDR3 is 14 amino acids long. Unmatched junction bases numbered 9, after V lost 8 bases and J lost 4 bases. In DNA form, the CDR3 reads TGCAGCACTGAGACCGGGACAGGGTACAATGAGCAGTTCTTC. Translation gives CSTETGTGYNEQFF.